The sequence of this T cell receptor (beta chain) was determined in a study of control samples from healthy donors and cancer patients. Clones were sequenced by immunoSEQ multiplex PCR, and TCRdb holds only the in-frame ones, with some missing. This sample has about 54,000 clones, with around 97% found just once. V lost 1 base and J lost 0, with 8 bases in between. CDR1 is MGHRA and CDR2 is YSYEKL in the germline V gene. CDR3 length: 15 amino acids. The chain combines TRBV4-1 with TRBJ2-3; no definite D call. The clonotype originates from a woman aged 25-40 years in good health. The material sequenced was blood. DNA of the CDR3: TGCGCCAGCAGCCAAGTAGGTGTTAGCACAGATACGCAGTATTTT. It specifies CASSQVGVSTDTQYF.